These 28 T cell receptor beta chains were all obtained from the same sample, sequenced in a study of cytomegalovirus exposure and HLA in healthy donors. PCR was performed using 60 Vbeta and 13 Jbeta primers. Sequenced by immunoSEQ multiplex PCR; TCRdb stores in-frame clones only, minus some. The sample has some 130,000 clones, 75% to 85% seen once. The sample taken for sequencing was PBMCs. Every receptor here comes from a man aged 25 to 40 in good health and CMV-seronegative.

This clone was found once. This rearrangement joins TRBV11-2 to TRBJ2-3; the D gene is possibly TRBD2 (5 bases). The CDR3 length is 15 residues. Germline lookup yields CDR1 SGHAT and CDR2 FQNNGV. V was trimmed by 5 bases and J by 4 bases, leaving 16 bases between them. The CDR3 DNA reads as TGTGCCAGCAGCCTAACTAGTCAAGTTCCAGATACGCAGTATTTT. The encoded protein is CASSLTSQVPDTQYF.

V is TRBV5-4 and J is TRBJ2-7; no clear D gene. This CDR3 has 13 amino acids. Trimming removed 0 bases from V and 6 bases from J, with 10 bases in between. Germline V gene lookup returns CDR1 SGHNT and CDR2 YYREEE (reference sequence). Here the CDR3 reads CASSLEASGEQYF. The CDR3 DNA follows: TGTGCCAGCAGCTTGGAAGCCTCCGGCGAGCAGTACTTC.

V usage is TRBV28 and J usage is TRBJ2-1, with TRBD2 matching 7 bases. With V trimmed by 3 bases and J by 6 bases, 11 bases remained unmatched. There are 16 residues in the CDR3. The germline V gene has CDR1 MDHEN and CDR2 SYDVKM. CDR3 in amino acids: CASSLTAGESSNEQFF. CDR3 sequence (DNA): TGTGCCAGCAGTTTGACGGCGGGAGAGAGTAGCAATGAGCAGTTCTTC.

This clone appeared a single time. This sequence joins TRBV29-1 and TRBJ1-1; no clear D gene. Germline V CDR1 and CDR2: SQVTM, ANQGSEA. The CDR3 is 10 amino acids. The ends were cut back, 8 bases at V and 4 bases at J, with 8 bases in the middle. CDR3: CSSFLTEAFF. CDR3 DNA sequence: TGCAGCTCCTTCCTCACTGAAGCTTTCTTT.

The rearrangement joins TRBV7-8 to TRBJ2-1; D ambiguous. This CDR3 has 13 residues. Trimming removed 3 bases at V and 2 bases at J, with 5 bases between. Germline loops: CDR1 SGHVS, CDR2 FQNEAQ. The CDR3 DNA follows: TGTGCCAGCAGCTTTGGGCCCTACAATGAGCAGTTCTTC. Translation: CASSFGPYNEQFF.

This clone was observed once. The gene calls are TRBV2 and TRBJ2-7, with D maybe TRBD1 (5 bases). In germline, CDR1 is SNHLY, CDR2 FYNNEI. The V and J ends lost 6 bases and 0 bases respectively, with 15 bases between them. The CDR3 is 15 residues long. CDR3 nucleotide sequence: TGTGCCAGCAGGCGACAGACCAAAAGCTCCTACGAGCAGTACTTC. Amino acids: CASRRQTKSSYEQYF.

This chain uses TRBV7-6 with TRBJ2-1; 9 bases align to TRBD1. The CDR3 covers 15 residues. Per the germline V gene, CDR1 is SGHVS and CDR2 is FNYEAQ. The trim removed 1 base at V and 4 bases at J, leaving 2 bases unmatched. The CDR3 loop reads CASSLGQGVYNEQFF. The CDR3 coding sequence is TGTGCCAGCAGCTTAGGACAGGGGGTTTACAATGAGCAGTTCTTC.

A few counts support this clone. V usage is TRBV7-9 and J usage is TRBJ2-1; TRBD2 matches at 11 bases. J lost 6 bases, V lost 1 base, and 5 bases had no gene match. The CDR3 has 16 residues. Per germline, CDR1 SEHNR and CDR2 FQNEAQ (reference sequence). The CDR3 loop reads CASSLGISGRANEQFF. DNA for the CDR3: TGTGCCAGCAGCTTAGGGATTAGCGGGAGGGCCAATGAGCAGTTCTTC.

The chain employs TRBV19 and TRBJ2-3; 14 bases map to TRBD2. V shed 5 bases and J 2 bases; nucleotides not matched to a gene: 3. CDR1 is LNHDA, CDR2 SQIVND, per germline (reference sequence). This CDR3 is 16 amino acids long. CDR3 sequence reads: CASSATSGRATDTQYF. The CDR3 DNA is TGTGCCAGTAGTGCGACTAGCGGGAGGGCCACAGATACGCAGTATTTT.

This chain links TRBV12-5 with TRBJ2-1; 10 bases line up with TRBD2. The J segment lost 6 bases and the V segment lost 5 bases, leaving 7 bases of the junction unmatched. The CDR3 runs 15 residues. Germline CDR1 reads LGHNT; CDR2 reads FRNRAP. DNA of the CDR3: TGTGCTAGTGGTCCGCTAGCGGGAGTTGGCAATGAGCAGTTCTTC. Amino acid sequence: CASGPLAGVGNEQFF.

The CDR3 coding sequence is TGCGCCAGCAGCCAAGATCGGACTAGCGGGAGTTTCTACGAGCAGTACTTC. This sequence encodes CASSQDRTSGSFYEQYF. J is TRBJ2-7 and V is TRBV4-3, with 13 positions matching TRBD2. CDR3 length: 17 residues. With V trimmed by 0 bases and J by 3 bases, 5 bases remained unmatched. Germline CDR1 LGHNA, CDR2 YSLEER.

To note about this clone: A junction boundary mismatches the germline segment, possibly from a read error. The chain uses TRBV6-5 and TRBJ1-5; D is possibly TRBD1 (6 bases). Germline values: CDR1 MNHEY, CDR2 SVGAGI. The CDR3 is 13 amino acids. Here the CDR3 DNA reads TGTGCCAGCAGTTACGGGGTAGGACAGCCCCAGAATTTT. This encodes CASSYGVGQPQNF.

The V gene is TRBV6-6, the J gene TRBJ2-4; D is perhaps TRBD1 (6 bases). The length of the CDR3 is 14 residues. Trimming pared 7 bases from V and 5 bases from J, leaving 15 bases between. CDR1 and CDR2 from the germline V gene are MNHNY and SVGAGI (reference sequence). This CDR3 reads CASKNGTKQNIQYF. CDR3 coding DNA: TGTGCCAGCAAAAACGGGACAAAACAAAACATTCAGTACTTC.

The CDR3 DNA follows: TGTGCCTGGAGTGTCAGGGTCCAGACCCAGTACTTC. The encoded protein is CAWSVRVQTQYF. V usage is TRBV30 and J usage is TRBJ2-5, with D perhaps TRBD1 (5 bases). The V end lost 0 bases, the J end lost 6 bases, and 8 bases lay between the germline ends. This CDR3 is 12 amino acids long. In germline, CDR1 is GTSNPN, CDR2 SVGIG (reference sequence). The variable domain in full, completed from reference TRBV30 and TRBJ2-5, reads SQTIHQWPATLVQPVGSPLSLECTVEGTSNPNLYWYRQAAGRGLQLLFYSVGIGQISSEVPQNLSASRPQDRQFILSSKKLLLSDSGFYLCAWSVRVQTQYFGPGTRLLVL.

The J gene is TRBJ2-7, the V gene TRBV7-9; 8 positions agree with TRBD1. V was clipped by 6 bases and J by 6 bases; unmatched bases: 4. Germline assignment: CDR1 SEHNR and CDR2 FQNEAQ (reference sequence). The CDR3 covers 12 residues. The CDR3 protein is CASRHTGGEQYF. In DNA, the CDR3 is TGTGCCAGCAGACACACAGGGGGCGAGCAGTACTTC. The complete variable domain, with remaining parts taken from reference TRBV7-9 and TRBJ2-7, reads DTGVSQNPRHKITKRGQNVTFRCDPISEHNRLYWYRQTLGQGPEFLTYFQNEAQLEKSRLLSDRFSAERPKGSFSTLEIQRTEQGDSAMYLCASRHTGGEQYFGPGTRLTVT.

This chain uses TRBV27 with TRBJ2-7; TRBD1 is a possible D gene (5 bases). The CDR3 contains 14 residues. CDR1 and CDR2 from the germline V gene are MNHEY and SMNVEV (reference sequence). Trimming shortened V by 1 base and J by 5 bases, and 12 bases separated the two germline ends. The CDR3 coding sequence is TGTGCCAGCAGTTTATATCAGGGTTTGGACGAGCAGTACTTC. The encoded protein is CASSLYQGLDEQYF.

This clone was found a few times. The chain couples TRBV7-2 to TRBJ2-7; the match to TRBD1 covers 8 bases. Germline V gene data show CDR1 as SGHTA and CDR2 as FQGNSA. The CDR3 extends over 12 amino acids. J gave up 5 bases and V 5 bases, and 2 bases lay outside the gene matches. CDR3 in amino acids: CASSPTGDEQYF. CDR3 sequence (DNA): TGTGCCAGCAGCCCGACAGGGGACGAGCAGTACTTC.

The rearrangement uses TRBV6-4 and TRBJ2-1; 13 bases agree with TRBD2. Losses at the gene ends were 3 bases for V and 4 bases for J; bases not matched to a gene: 0. Germline V lookup: CDR1 MRHNA, CDR2 SNTAGT. This CDR3 has 15 amino acids. The CDR3 region is CASSELAGGYNEQFF. The DNA for the CDR3 is TGTGCCAGCAGTGAACTAGCGGGAGGGTACAATGAGCAGTTCTTC.

V and J are TRBV27 and TRBJ2-5; 8 bases fit TRBD2. The germline gives CDR1 MNHEY, CDR2 SMNVEV (reference sequence). V lost 5 bases and J lost 0; bases outside the gene matches: 5. This CDR3 has 15 amino acids. CDR3 region: CASSILAANQETQYF. The CDR3 bases are TGTGCCAGCAGTATACTAGCGGCAAACCAAGAGACCCAGTACTTC.

J is TRBJ1-4 and V is TRBV10-2; D gene ambiguous. The CDR3 has 15 residues. The ends were cut back, 3 bases at V and 5 bases at J, with 13 bases in the middle. CDR1 is WSHSY and CDR2 is SAAADI in the germline V gene. The CDR3 nucleotides are TGCGCCAGCAGTGATCCTCCGGGGATGAATGAAAAACTGTTTTTT. Translation: CASSDPPGMNEKLFF.

V usage is TRBV4-3 and J usage is TRBJ1-5; D is unresolved. The V gene lost 0 bases and the J gene lost 2 bases, with 11 bases spanning the gap. CDR1 is LGHNA, CDR2 YSLEER, per germline. The CDR3 contains 16 residues. The CDR3 bases are TGCGCCAGCAGCCAAGATTACGGGAATCGCAATCAGCCCCAGCATTTT. Its translation: CASSQDYGNRNQPQHF.

The chain combines TRBV25-1 with TRBJ1-2, with a tentative D call TRBD1 (5 bases). This CDR3 is 12 amino acids long. Trimming removed 4 bases at V and 8 bases at J, with 11 bases between. Per the germline V gene, CDR1 is MGHDK and CDR2 is SYGVNS. CDR3 bases: TGTGCCAGCAGTGTGGCAGGGTGGGGCTACACCTTC. Translation: CASSVAGWGYTF.

This rearrangement joins TRBV2 to TRBJ2-2, with 10 bases that match TRBD2. Germline V lookup: CDR1 SNHLY, CDR2 FYNNEI. The CDR3 length is 15 residues. Trimming removed 5 bases from V and 5 bases from J; junction bases left unmatched: 5. The CDR3 is CASSWGAGGTGELFF. Written as DNA, the CDR3 is TGTGCCAGCAGTTGGGGAGCGGGAGGGACCGGGGAGCTGTTTTTT. The full variable domain, its missing parts supplied by reference TRBV2 and TRBJ2-2, is EPEVTQTPSHQVTQMGQEVILRCVPISNHLYFYWYRQILGQKVEFLVSFYNNEISEKSEIFDDQFSVERPDGSNFTLKIRSTKLEDSAMYFCASSWGAGGTGELFFGEGSRLTVL.

The chain combines TRBV5-1 with TRBJ2-5, with 11 bases fitting TRBD2. The CDR3 consists of 14 residues. Per the germline V gene, CDR1 is SGHRS and CDR2 is YFSETQ. Germline trimming cut 4 bases from V and 1 base from J; bases unmatched to any gene: 0. The CDR3 spells CASSLAGGQETQYF. For the CDR3, the DNA is TGCGCCAGCAGCCTAGCGGGAGGCCAAGAGACCCAGTACTTC.

The V call is TRBV5-6, the J call TRBJ2-7; 11 bases agree with TRBD1. Germline V gene lookup returns CDR1 SGHDT and CDR2 YYEEEE. The CDR3 contains 14 residues. V lost 3 bases to trimming and J lost 3 bases; unmatched junction nucleotides: 2. CDR3 residues: CASSWTGGSYEQYF. CDR3 DNA: TGTGCCAGCAGCTGGACAGGGGGCAGCTACGAGCAGTACTTC.

The chain joins TRBV2 to TRBJ1-1; D is unclear. Germline V gene data show CDR1 as SNHLY and CDR2 as FYNNEI. This CDR3 has 14 residues. With 7 bases removed from V and 0 bases from J, the gap between germline ends came to 12 bases. CDR3 sequence reads: CASKERNMNTEAFF. The CDR3 region has the DNA TGTGCCAGCAAGGAGAGAAATATGAACACTGAAGCTTTCTTT. The variable domain in full, with the rest retrieved from reference TRBV2 and TRBJ1-1, is EPEVTQTPSHQVTQMGQEVILRCVPISNHLYFYWYRQILGQKVEFLVSFYNNEISEKSEIFDDQFSVERPDGSNFTLKIRSTKLEDSAMYFCASKERNMNTEAFFGQGTRLTVV.

This chain links TRBV19 with TRBJ2-7, with D hard to call. Germline CDR1 LNHDA, CDR2 SQIVND (reference sequence). CDR3 length: 13 residues. V lost 3 bases, J lost 0 bases, and 6 bases lay in between. CDR3 in amino acids: CASSMRPSYEQYF. The DNA of the CDR3 is TGTGCCAGTAGTATGCGTCCCTCCTACGAGCAGTACTTC.

The rearrangement links TRBV7-2 to TRBJ1-5, with 8 bases fitting TRBD1. V lost 5 bases, J lost 0 bases, and 6 bases stayed unmatched. Germline lookup yields CDR1 SGHTA and CDR2 FQGNSA. The CDR3 spans 16 residues. The DNA for the CDR3 is TGTGCCAGCAGCCTAAGGACAGGGAATAGCAATCAGCCCCAGCATTTT. Its protein product is CASSLRTGNSNQPQHF.